This is a list of T cell receptor beta chains from one sample in a study of naive CD8 T cells in extremely preterm neonates. The assay was immunoSEQ multiplex PCR, and TCRdb's table has in-frame clones only and misses some. This sample has around 7,900 clones, with about 98% found just once. Sequenced material: naive CD8+ T cells from blood. The receptors originated from a human donor in good health. Each CDR3 is given with its conserved first and last residue. A D gene is named only where the DNA matches it firmly. Clone size, where shown, is once, few, many, or a class for clones that have expanded.

J: TRBJ2-3; V: TRBV5-5; D: TRBD2; size: -; CDR3: CASSSPPGLAGGSTDTQYF; DNA: TGTGCCAGCAGCTCCCCTCCGGGACTAGCGGGAGGAAGCACAGATACGCAGTATTTT
J: TRBJ2-4; V: TRBV7-9; D: -; size: -; CDR3: CASSLNPRAGKNIQYF; DNA: TGTGCCAGCAGCTTAAATCCAAGGGCAGGGAAAAACATTCAGTACTTC
J: TRBJ2-3; V: TRBV7-6; D: -; size: -; CDR3: CASSLLGNADTQYF; DNA: TGTGCCAGCAGCTTACTTGGCAACGCAGATACGCAGTATTTT
J: TRBJ1-1; V: TRBV27; D: -; size: -; CDR3: CASRFRGLNTEAFF; DNA: TGTGCCAGCAGGTTCAGGGGATTGAACACTGAAGCTTTCTTT
J: TRBJ2-1; V: TRBV6-5; D: -; size: once; CDR3: CASSYDSSYNEQFF; DNA: TGTGCCAGCAGTTACGACAGCTCCTACAATGAGCAGTTCTTC
J: TRBJ2-1; V: TRBV27; D: -; size: -; CDR3: CASSSRLRSYNEQFF; DNA: TGTGCCAGCAGTTCCAGACTACGCTCCTACAATGAGCAGTTCTTC
J: TRBJ2-3; V: TRBV19; D: TRBD1; size: -; CDR3: CASSIRDRGADTQYF; DNA: TGTGCCAGTAGTATACGGGACAGGGGCGCAGATACGCAGTATTTT
J: TRBJ2-7; V: TRBV7-7; D: -; size: -; CDR3: CASSAIHDSYEQYF; DNA: TGTGCCAGCAGCGCCATACACGACTCCTACGAGCAGTACTTC
J: TRBJ1-3; V: TRBV5-6; D: TRBD1; size: -; CDR3: CASSWDRGGNTIYF; DNA: TGTGCCAGCAGCTGGGACAGGGGAGGAAACACCATATATTTT
J: TRBJ1-1; V: TRBV2; D: -; size: -; CDR3: CASSVLNTEAFF; DNA: TGTGCCAGCTCCGTATTGAACACTGAAGCTTTCTTT
J: TRBJ1-1; V: TRBV4-1; D: -; size: -; CDR3: CASSPGLGAEAFF; DNA: TGCGCCAGCAGCCCGGGATTAGGAGCTGAAGCTTTCTTT
J: TRBJ2-7; V: TRBV7-2; D: TRBD1; size: once; CDR3: CASSTGGTGHNEQYF; DNA: TGTGCCAGCAGCACCGGAGGGACAGGTCACAACGAGCAGTACTTC
J: TRBJ2-5; V: TRBV28; D: -; size: -; CDR3: CASSLIAGAQETQYF; DNA: TGTGCCAGCAGTTTAATCGCGGGGGCCCAAGAGACCCAGTACTTC
J: TRBJ1-1; V: TRBV25-1; D: -; size: -; CDR3: CASSPPGGTEAFF; DNA: TGTGCCAGCAGTCCCCCCGGGGGCACTGAAGCTTTCTTT
J: TRBJ1-3; V: TRBV19; D: TRBD1; size: -; CDR3: CASSYRTGVSTDPGNTIYF; DNA: TGTGCCAGTAGTTACCGGACAGGGGTTTCCACGGATCCTGGAAACACCATATATTTT
J: TRBJ2-2; V: TRBV19; D: -; size: once; CDR3: CASSISPGELFF; DNA: TGTGCCAGTAGTATTAGCCCCGGGGAGCTGTTTTTT
J: TRBJ2-2; V: TRBV27; D: -; size: -; CDR3: CASLTRQSPQSTGELFF; DNA: TGTGCCAGCCTCACGCGACAGTCCCCCCAAAGCACCGGGGAGCTGTTTTTT
J: TRBJ2-1; V: TRBV6-5; D: -; size: -; CDR3: CASSISGSYNEQFF; DNA: TGTGCCAGCAGCATTAGCGGCTCCTACAATGAGCAGTTCTTC
J: TRBJ1-2; V: TRBV7-6; D: -; size: -; CDR3: CASSLATTGGSYTF; DNA: TGTGCCAGCAGCTTAGCCACGACAGGTGGGAGCTACACCTTC
J: TRBJ2-5; V: TRBV7-9; D: -; size: -; CDR3: CASRNAQQETQYF; DNA: TGTGCCAGCAGGAACGCACAGCAAGAGACCCAGTACTTC
J: TRBJ1-4; V: TRBV19; D: -; size: -; CDR3: CASSIAAPMNGEKLFF; DNA: TGTGCCAGTAGTATAGCCGCCCCTATGAACGGTGAAAAACTGTTTTTT
J: TRBJ2-4; V: TRBV4-2; D: -; size: -; CDR3: CASSQQTLEAGNIQYF; DNA: TGTGCCAGCAGCCAACAGACCTTAGAAGCGGGAAACATTCAGTACTTC
J: TRBJ1-1; V: TRBV30; D: -; size: -; CDR3: CAWSLTGTEAFF; DNA: TGTGCCTGGAGTCTTACCGGGACTGAAGCTTTCTTT
J: TRBJ1-2; V: TRBV5-5; D: -; size: once; CDR3: CASSPSVGGTNYGYTF; DNA: TGTGCCAGCAGCCCCTCGGTCGGGGGGACTAACTATGGCTACACCTTC
J: TRBJ1-5; V: TRBV15; D: -; size: -; CDR3: CATSRRGEGNQPQHF; DNA: TGTGCCACCAGCAGAAGGGGCGAAGGCAATCAGCCCCAGCATTTT
J: TRBJ1-4; V: TRBV5-1; D: -; size: -; CDR3: CASSLSGGLEKLFF; DNA: TGCGCCAGCAGCTTGTCAGGAGGGTTAGAAAAACTGTTTTTT
J: TRBJ1-5; V: TRBV27; D: -; size: -; CDR3: CASSSAGQPNQPQHF; DNA: TGTGCCAGCAGTTCCGCTGGACAGCCCAATCAGCCCCAGCATTTT
J: TRBJ1-1; V: TRBV7-2; D: -; size: -; CDR3: CASSPGVPNTEAFF; DNA: TGTGCCAGCAGCCCAGGGGTCCCGAACACTGAAGCTTTCTTT
J: TRBJ1-4; V: TRBV7-9; D: -; size: -; CDR3: CASSLAWEAPNEKLFF; DNA: TGTGCCAGCAGCTTAGCGTGGGAGGCGCCTAATGAAAAACTGTTTTTT
J: TRBJ1-1; V: TRBV5-6; D: TRBD1; size: -; CDR3: CASSDLGQGRETEAFF; DNA: TGTGCCAGCAGCGACCTTGGACAGGGGAGAGAGACTGAAGCTTTCTTT
J: TRBJ2-1; V: TRBV10-3; D: TRBD2; size: -; CDR3: CAISEGTRNEQFF; DNA: TGTGCCATCAGTGAGGGGACTAGGAATGAGCAGTTCTTC
J: TRBJ2-1; V: TRBV4-3; D: -; size: once; CDR3: CASSPVNRVNEQFF; DNA: TGCGCCAGCAGCCCCGTCAACAGGGTCAATGAGCAGTTCTTC
J: TRBJ2-7; V: TRBV27; D: -; size: -; CDR3: CASSLFPGAYEQYF; DNA: TGTGCCAGCAGTTTATTTCCCGGTGCCTACGAGCAGTACTTC
J: TRBJ2-2; V: TRBV6-5; D: -; size: -; CDR3: CASSYGLYTGELFF; DNA: TGTGCCAGCAGTTATGGGCTTTACACCGGGGAGCTGTTTTTT
J: TRBJ1-3; V: TRBV11-2; D: -; size: -; CDR3: CASSRFYTTGNTIYF; DNA: TGTGCCAGCAGCCGCTTTTACACGACTGGAAACACCATATATTTT
J: TRBJ2-5; V: TRBV23-1; D: TRBD2; size: -; CDR3: CASRGEEETQYF; DNA: TGCGCCAGCCGGGGGGAGGAGGAGACCCAGTACTTC
J: TRBJ2-2; V: TRBV2; D: TRBD1; size: -; CDR3: CASSQGQGAIYFGTGELFF; DNA: TGTGCCAGCAGTCAAGGACAGGGGGCTATATACTTTGGCACCGGGGAGCTGTTTTTT
J: TRBJ2-1; V: TRBV14; D: -; size: -; CDR3: CASSQDSIHEQFF; DNA: TGTGCCAGCAGCCAAGACAGTATCCATGAGCAGTTCTTC
J: TRBJ2-5; V: TRBV6-6; D: -; size: -; CDR3: CASSRGTQKETQYF; DNA: TGTGCCAGCAGTCGAGGGACTCAAAAAGAGACCCAGTACTTC
J: TRBJ2-7; V: TRBV11-2; D: -; size: -; CDR3: CASSLEYGTSSYEQYF; DNA: TGTGCCAGCAGCTTAGAGTATGGTACCAGCTCCTACGAGCAGTACTTC
J: TRBJ2-3; V: TRBV7-9; D: TRBD1; size: -; CDR3: CASSLADREITDTQYF; DNA: TGTGCCAGCAGCTTAGCGGACAGGGAGATCACAGATACGCAGTATTTT
J: TRBJ2-2; V: TRBV12-5; D: TRBD1; size: -; CDR3: CASAYRGPNTGELFF; DNA: TGTGCTAGTGCCTACAGGGGGCCGAACACCGGGGAGCTGTTTTTT
J: TRBJ1-2; V: TRBV7-9; D: TRBD1; size: once; CDR3: CASSNVAGTANYGYTF; DNA: TGTGCCAGCAGCAACGTCGCCGGGACAGCTAACTATGGCTACACCTTC
J: TRBJ2-1; V: TRBV4-3; D: TRBD1; size: -; CDR3: CASSLGTGKGDEQFF; DNA: TGCGCCAGCAGCCTCGGGACAGGGAAGGGTGATGAGCAGTTCTTC
J: TRBJ2-1; V: TRBV5-4; D: TRBD2; size: -; CDR3: CASSSATSGGYSYNEQFF; DNA: TGTGCCAGCAGCTCGGCTACTAGCGGGGGGTACTCCTACAATGAGCAGTTCTTC
J: TRBJ2-5; V: TRBV6-6; D: TRBD1; size: -; CDR3: CASSPTLTGPDGTQYF; DNA: TGTGCCAGCAGCCCGACCCTGACAGGGCCGGATGGGACCCAGTACTTC
J: TRBJ2-5; V: TRBV7-6; D: -; size: once; CDR3: CASSSRGETQYF; DNA: TGTGCCAGCAGCTCCCGGGGTGAGACCCAGTACTTC
J: TRBJ2-2; V: TRBV7-8; D: -; size: -; CDR3: CASSSQGTGELFF; DNA: TGTGCCAGCAGCTCACAGGGAACCGGGGAGCTGTTTTTT
J: TRBJ2-7; V: TRBV28; D: TRBD2; size: -; CDR3: CASSLSPSGGAPEQYF; DNA: TGTGCCAGCAGTTTATCCCCTAGCGGGGGGGCCCCCGAGCAGTACTTC
J: TRBJ2-6; V: TRBV7-9; D: -; size: -; CDR3: CASSEGAGANVLTF; DNA: TGTGCCAGCAGCGAGGGAGCCGGGGCCAACGTCCTGACTTTC
J: TRBJ2-7; V: TRBV28; D: -; size: -; CDR3: CASSLSGGSYEQYF; DNA: TGTGCCAGCAGTTTATCCGGTGGCTCCTACGAGCAGTACTTC
J: TRBJ2-5; V: TRBV7-9; D: TRBD2; size: -; CDR3: CASSPWTSGGAFEETQYF; DNA: TGTGCCAGCAGCCCGTGGACTAGCGGGGGGGCTTTTGAAGAGACCCAGTACTTC
J: TRBJ2-3; V: TRBV27; D: TRBD2; size: -; CDR3: CASSLLTSGVFDTQYF; DNA: TGTGCCAGCAGTTTATTGACTAGCGGGGTCTTTGATACGCAGTATTTT
J: TRBJ2-7; V: TRBV7-2; D: -; size: -; CDR3: CASSLQGPDEQYF; DNA: TGTGCCAGCAGCTTACAGGGTCCGGACGAGCAGTACTTC
J: TRBJ2-1; V: TRBV6-5; D: -; size: -; CDR3: CASSPGPSSNEQFF; DNA: TGTGCCAGCAGCCCTGGGCCCTCCTCCAATGAGCAGTTCTTC
J: TRBJ1-2; V: TRBV15; D: -; size: -; CDR3: CATSRGGGLGGYTF; DNA: TGTGCCACCAGCAGAGGGGGGGGACTCGGAGGCTACACCTTC
J: TRBJ2-2; V: TRBV7-6; D: -; size: -; CDR3: CASSPNRDSYTGELFF; DNA: TGTGCCAGCAGCCCAAACCGGGACTCCTACACCGGGGAGCTGTTTTTT
J: TRBJ2-7; V: TRBV4-1; D: TRBD2; size: -; CDR3: CASSPLAADGYEQYF; DNA: TGCGCCAGCAGCCCCCTAGCGGCCGATGGGTACGAGCAGTACTTC
J: TRBJ2-5; V: TRBV30; D: -; size: -; CDR3: CASTSLGGVETQYF; DNA: TGTGCCTCCACAAGTCTTGGCGGGGTAGAGACCCAGTACTTC